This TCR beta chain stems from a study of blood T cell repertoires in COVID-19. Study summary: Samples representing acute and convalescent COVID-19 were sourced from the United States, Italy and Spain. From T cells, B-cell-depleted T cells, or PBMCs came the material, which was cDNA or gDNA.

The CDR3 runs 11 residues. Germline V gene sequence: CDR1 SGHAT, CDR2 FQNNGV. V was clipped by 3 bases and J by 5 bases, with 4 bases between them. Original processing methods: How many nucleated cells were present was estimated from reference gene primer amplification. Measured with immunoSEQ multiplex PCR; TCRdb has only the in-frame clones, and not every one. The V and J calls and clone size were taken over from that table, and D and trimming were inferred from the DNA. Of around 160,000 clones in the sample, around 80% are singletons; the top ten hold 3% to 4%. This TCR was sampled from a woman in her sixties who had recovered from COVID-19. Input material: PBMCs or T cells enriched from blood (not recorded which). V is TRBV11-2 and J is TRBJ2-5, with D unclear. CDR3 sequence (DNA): TGTGCCAGCAGCTTGCGGGAGACCCAGTACTTC. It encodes CASSLRETQYF.